The rows below give T cell receptor beta chains drawn from one sample of a study of human T cells and chemical hapten exposure. MiXCR, applied by TCRdb to the RACE reads, yields one record per CDR3 protein. This sample has more than 55,000 distinct CDR3 sequences, with about 11% found just once. The specimen comprised whole blood, sampled in connection with sensitization to the hapten diphenylcyclopropenone (DPC). These receptors all stem from a woman aged 40 to 50 with alopecia areata. Some clones in this sample may be carry-over from other donors' samples. CDR3s include the opening cysteine and the closing phenylalanine or tryptophan. D genes are given only for firm matches. The size entry is marked missing in some rows and otherwise reads once, few, many or a size class.

d_gene | j_gene | abundance | v_gene | CDR3aa | CDR3nt
TRBD1 | TRBJ2-5 | few | TRBV18 | CASSRGQVQETQYF | TGTGCCAGCTCACGGGGACAGGTTCAAGAGACCCAGTACTTC
- | TRBJ2-5 | - | TRBV5-6 | CAPPGWGKETQYF | TGTGCCCCTCCGGGATGGGGGAAAGAGACCCAGTACTTC
TRBD1 | TRBJ1-2 | few | TRBV28 | CASSPPTGGKGYTF | TGTGCCAGCAGTCCACCGACAGGGGGCAAGGGCTACACCTTC
- | TRBJ2-1 | - | TRBV11-2 | CASSHKMTDPNEQFF | TGTGCCAGCAGCCATAAAATGACAGACCCCAATGAGCAGTTCTTC
- | TRBJ1-1 | few | TRBV7-9 | CASSRDSMNTEAFF | TGTGCCAGCAGCCGGGACTCAATGAACACTGAAGCTTTCTTT
TRBD2 | TRBJ2-5 | - | TRBV7-3 | CASSRSGVETQYF | TGTGCCAGCAGCCGTAGCGGGGTAGAGACCCAGTACTTC
TRBD1 | TRBJ2-6 | - | TRBV6-5 | CASRTGWTGANVLTF | TGTGCCAGTCGGACAGGATGGACTGGGGCCAACGTCCTGACTTTC
- | TRBJ1-2 | few | TRBV20-1 | CSALRGPGGYTF | TGCAGTGCCCTGCGGGGACCGGGGGGCTACACCTTC
TRBD2 | TRBJ2-1 | - | TRBV5-1 | CASSLGTSSYNEQFF | TGCGCCAGCAGCTTGGGGACTAGCTCCTACAATGAGCAGTTCTTC
TRBD2 | TRBJ2-7 | few | TRBV29-1 | CSVTGTNIYEQYF | TGCAGCGTCACCGGGACTAATATCTACGAGCAGTACTTC
TRBD1 | TRBJ2-2 | - | TRBV12-3/TRBV12-4 | CTSKGTGNTGELFF | TGTACCAGCAAGGGGACAGGGAACACCGGGGAGCTGTTTTTT
- | TRBJ2-4 | - | TRBV11-2 | CASSLGPGAKNIQYF | TGTGCCAGCAGCTTAGGGCCGGGAGCCAAAAACATTCAGTACTTC
- | TRBJ1-1 | - | TRBV14 | CASSTHWGEMNTEAFF | TGTGCCAGCAGCACCCATTGGGGAGAGATGAACACTGAAGCTTTCTTT
- | TRBJ2-2 | many | TRBV7-8 | CASQDLRGLTGELFF | TGTGCCAGTCAGGACCTTCGGGGGTTGACCGGGGAGCTGTTTTTT
- | TRBJ2-5 | few | TRBV5-1 | CASNQRGMGEETQYF | TGCGCCAGCAACCAAAGGGGAATGGGGGAGGAGACCCAGTACTTC
TRBD1 | TRBJ1-3 | many | TRBV5-1 | CASSSRGGTGVSAGNTIYF | TGCGCCAGCAGCTCGCGCGGCGGGACAGGTGTATCTGCTGGAAACACCATATATTTT
- | TRBJ1-2 | many | TRBV11-2 | CASSGDSYGYTF | TGTGCCAGCAGCGGAGACAGCTATGGCTACACCTTC
- | TRBJ1-1 | many | TRBV19 | CASSMAGLNTEAFF | TGTGCCAGTAGTATGGCCGGGCTGAACACTGAAGCTTTCTTT
- | TRBJ2-7 | many | TRBV6-2/TRBV6-3 | CASSSGREVNEQYF | TGTGCCAGCAGTTCGGGCAGGGAAGTCAACGAGCAGTACTTC
- | TRBJ1-1 | few | TRBV7-2 | CASTPRSQLEAFF | TGTGCCAGCACCCCTCGTAGCCAGCTTGAAGCTTTCTTT
TRBD1 | TRBJ1-1 | many | TRBV18 | CASRDSMNTEAFF | TGTGCCAGCAGGGACAGTATGAACACTGAAGCTTTCTTT
- | TRBJ2-3 | - | TRBV6-2/TRBV6-3 | CASSQGDTQYF | TGTGCCAGCAGCCAAGGGGATACGCAGTATTTT
TRBD1 | TRBJ2-7 | few | TRBV20-1 | CSARGRPRDRGKEQYF | TGCAGTGCTAGAGGGCGGCCCCGGGACAGGGGCAAGGAGCAGTACTTC
- | TRBJ2-1 | many | TRBV6-2/TRBV6-3 | CASSSGLRNEQFF | TGTGCCAGCAGTTCGGGGCTACGCAATGAGCAGTTCTTC
- | TRBJ1-1 | many | TRBV7-2 | CASSLHRITEAFF | TGTGCCAGCAGCTTACACAGAATTACTGAAGCTTTCTTT
TRBD1 | TRBJ2-6 | many | TRBV30 | CAWSSISGQAALSGANVLTF | TGTGCCTGGAGCTCCATCTCGGGACAGGCCGCCCTATCTGGGGCCAACGTCCTGACTTTC
- | TRBJ2-5 | - | TRBV28 | CASSPSLAPGQTQYF | TGTGCCAGCAGTCCCTCCTTAGCTCCCGGGCAGACCCAGTACTTC
TRBD2 | TRBJ2-1 | - | TRBV3-1 | CASSPIPGGSNEQFF | TGTGCCAGCAGCCCAATTCCGGGGGGGAGCAATGAGCAGTTCTTC
- | TRBJ2-1 | many | TRBV10-3 | CAISDREKSGEQFF | TGTGCCATCAGTGACAGGGAGAAATCGGGTGAGCAGTTCTTC
TRBD2 | TRBJ2-3 | many | TRBV14 | CASSQGLAGSTDTQYF | TGTGCCAGCAGCCAAGGACTAGCGGGGAGCACAGATACGCAGTATTTT
TRBD1 | TRBJ1-5 | few | TRBV20-1 | CSATQGARSYSNQPQHF | TGCAGTGCTACACAGGGGGCACGATCCTATAGCAATCAGCCCCAGCATTTT
TRBD2 | TRBJ2-1 | - | TRBV11-2 | CASSLVGGGTHSYNEQFF | TGTGCCAGCAGCTTAGTGGGCGGGGGAACTCACTCCTACAATGAGCAGTTCTTC